Each of the 23 T cell receptor beta chains below was sequenced from the same sample in a study of T cells in localized non-small cell lung cancer. The assay was immunoSEQ multiplex PCR, and TCRdb's table has in-frame clones only and misses some. Of about 26,000 clones detected, roughly 80% appear once; the ten largest clones hold roughly 4%. The starting material was peripheral blood, obtained before any cancer treatment. Every receptor here comes from a woman aged 35 to 75 with stage I lung adenocarcinoma.

This chain joins TRBV4-2 and TRBJ1-5, with 8 bases lining up with TRBD1. Germline V lookup: CDR1 LGHNA, CDR2 YNFKEQ. V trimming: 1 base; J trimming: 1 base; junction bases outside the gene matches: 0. The CDR3 length is 15 residues. CDR3 bases: TGTGCCAGCAGCCAAGGGACAGGGAGCAATCAGCCCCAGCATTTT. Translating it yields CASSQGTGSNQPQHF.

The chain couples TRBV6-6 to TRBJ2-7, with 8 bases matching TRBD2. The CDR3 has 15 amino acids. Germline CDR1 reads MNHNY; CDR2 reads SVGAGI (reference sequence). V lost 8 bases and J lost 0; bases outside the gene matches: 9. The CDR3, as DNA: TGTGCCAGCGGTAGCACTAGCGGAAGCTCCTACGAGCAGTACTTC. Translating it yields CASGSTSGSSYEQYF.

This chain connects TRBV9 to TRBJ2-5; 8 bases are a match to TRBD2. Germline CDR1 is SGDLS and CDR2 is YYNGEE. V shed 3 bases and J 5 bases; nucleotides not matched to a gene: 12. This CDR3 region has 16 residues. The DNA for the CDR3 is TGTGCCAGCAGCGGCGGCACCACGGGGGGGGCGGAGACCCAGTACTTC. It yields the protein CASSGGTTGGAETQYF.

The chain recombines TRBV6-5 with TRBJ1-1; D gene uncertain. The CDR3 runs 15 residues. V lost 0 bases, J lost 5 bases, and 13 bases lay in between. Germline loops: CDR1 MNHEY, CDR2 SVGAGI. The CDR3 DNA reads TGTGCCAGCAGTTACTCGACTGAGGGTTGGACTGAAGCTTTCTTT. It is translated as CASSYSTEGWTEAFF.

CDR3 DNA sequence: TGTGCCAGCAGCGCCAACCGGGACAGGGTTCTGGAAACTAATGAAAAACTGTTTTTT. Translated: CASSANRDRVLETNEKLFF. V usage is TRBV9 and J usage is TRBJ1-4; TRBD1 matches at 9 bases. Losses at the gene ends were 3 bases for V and 1 base for J; bases not matched to a gene: 13. Germline-derived CDR1 and CDR2 are SGDLS and YYNGEE. This CDR3 contains 19 residues.

The chain employs TRBV2 and TRBJ2-1; either TRBD1 or TRBD2 may supply D (5 bases each). Germline values: CDR1 SNHLY, CDR2 FYNNEI. CDR3 size: 15 residues. V lost 5 bases and J lost 0, with 11 bases in between. The CDR3, as DNA: TGTGCCAGCAGTAAGCAGGGACCCTCCTACAATGAGCAGTTCTTC. Encoded protein: CASSKQGPSYNEQFF.

This chain links TRBV2 with TRBJ2-2; D is unclear. With 8 bases removed from V and 0 bases from J, the gap between germline ends came to 10 bases. Germline V CDR1 and CDR2: SNHLY, FYNNEI. The CDR3 runs 14 residues. This CDR3 reads CASCYASNTGELFF. The CDR3 DNA follows: TGTGCCAGCTGCTACGCCTCGAACACCGGGGAGCTGTTTTTT.

CDR3 region: CSVVSDTEAFF. The CDR3, as DNA: TGCAGCGTTGTGTCAGACACTGAAGCTTTCTTT. The chain carries TRBV29-1 and TRBJ1-1; D unclear. Germline V CDR1 and CDR2: SQVTM, ANQGSEA. The CDR3 runs to 11 residues. Trimming stripped 4 bases from V and 3 bases from J, with 6 bases between.

This chain joins TRBV9 and TRBJ1-2; 10 nucleotides agree with TRBD1. Trimming removed 3 bases from V and 3 bases from J; junction bases left unmatched: 8. From germline, CDR1 is SGDLS and CDR2 YYNGEE. This CDR3 has 16 residues. This chain's CDR3 is CASSGARQGADYGYTF. CDR3 DNA: TGTGCCAGCAGCGGAGCCCGACAGGGGGCGGACTATGGCTACACCTTC.

For the CDR3, the DNA is TGCGCCAGCAGTGAGAGGGGAGCTAGCGGGGGTGGTGAGCAGTTCTTC. This gives the protein CASSERGASGGGEQFF. The genes are TRBV10-1 and TRBJ2-1, with 10 bases matching TRBD2. The CDR3 length is 16 residues. Trimming removed 2 bases from V and 9 bases from J; junction bases left unmatched: 10. Per germline, CDR1 WNHNN and CDR2 SYGVQD (reference sequence).

The chain combines TRBV29-1 with TRBJ1-1; D remains ambiguous. The CDR3 length is 12 residues. Germline CDR1 SQVTM, CDR2 ANQGSEA. V was trimmed by 6 bases and J by 11 bases, leaving 19 bases between them. DNA of the CDR3: TGCAGCGTCCGAAGTTACGGTGGGTCGGCTTTCTTT. Amino acids: CSVRSYGGSAFF.

The chain links TRBV7-9 to TRBJ2-1, with 8 bases matching TRBD2. V lost 0 bases and J lost 6; bases outside the gene matches: 10. The CDR3 has 17 amino acids. The germline V gene encodes CDR1 SEHNR and CDR2 FQNEAQ (reference sequence). CDR3 loop: CASSLAAGRGVPNEQFF. CDR3 bases: TGTGCCAGCAGCTTAGCGGCAGGGCGGGGGGTACCCAATGAGCAGTTCTTC.

The rearrangement joins TRBV25-1 to TRBJ2-7, with no clear D. The germline V gene has CDR1 MGHDK and CDR2 SYGVNS. This CDR3 has 13 residues. Between the trimmed V and J ends, which lost 3 bases and 3 bases, there was a span of 9 bases. The CDR3 region is CASSDNKYYEQYF. As DNA, the CDR3 is TGTGCCAGCAGTGATAACAAATACTACGAGCAGTACTTC.

This clone showed up just once. This chain connects TRBV6-5 to TRBJ1-1; D not certain. The CDR3 contains 13 residues. V shed 4 bases and J shed 0 bases, with 6 bases lying between them. CDR1 and CDR2 (germline): MNHEY, SVGAGI. Here the CDR3 reads CASSFTLNTEAFF. The CDR3 DNA reads TGTGCCAGCAGTTTCACACTGAACACTGAAGCTTTCTTT.

The CDR3 sequence is CASSAMPGATAAGYTF. The DNA of the CDR3 is TGTGCCAGCAGCGCCATGCCGGGAGCGACCGCGGCGGGCTACACCTTC. The chain employs TRBV7-3 and TRBJ1-2; D remains unclear. The CDR3 covers 16 residues. Germline lookup yields CDR1 SGHTA and CDR2 FQGTGA. V shed 5 bases and J shed 8 bases, with 24 bases lying between them.

The chain links TRBV4-2 to TRBJ1-3; unclear D gene. Germline V gene data show CDR1 as LGHNA and CDR2 as YNFKEQ. CDR3 length: 15 amino acids. V was pared by 0 bases and J by 2 bases, with 8 bases between. The CDR3 coding sequence is TGTGCCAGCAGCCAAGAGTGGATAGCTGGAAACACCATATATTTT. Amino acid sequence: CASSQEWIAGNTIYF.

The chain carries TRBV2 and TRBJ2-5, with 7 bases lining up with TRBD1. The V and J ends lost 3 bases and 5 bases, in that order; junction bases with no gene match: 9. Per germline, CDR1 SNHLY and CDR2 FYNNEI. This CDR3 is 15 amino acids long. The CDR3: CASSDRRGRGETQYF. DNA of the CDR3: TGTGCCAGCAGTGATCGCAGGGGGAGAGGGGAGACCCAGTACTTC.

The chain recombines TRBV29-1 with TRBJ2-5; D might be TRBD2 (6 bases). Germline V gene sequence: CDR1 SQVTM, CDR2 ANQGSEA. There are 14 residues in the CDR3. V was pared by 4 bases and J by 13 bases, with 25 bases between. The CDR3: CSVGAGQSREIRYF. In nucleotides, the CDR3 is TGCAGCGTTGGGGCGGGGCAATCAAGAGAGATTAGGTACTTC.

The chain carries TRBV7-2 and TRBJ1-6, with D hard to call. There are 16 residues in the CDR3. The ends were cut back, 3 bases at V and 5 bases at J, with 14 bases in the middle. Germline CDR1 reads SGHTA; CDR2 reads FQGNSA. CDR3 protein: CASSFWGPINNSPLHF. The CDR3 nucleotides are TGTGCCAGCAGCTTTTGGGGTCCAATAAATAATTCACCCCTCCACTTT.

The CDR3, as DNA: TGTGCCAGCAGCTTTGGCGAGGGGAGCAATCAGCCCCAGCATTTT. This sequence encodes CASSFGEGSNQPQHF. V usage is TRBV7-8 and J usage is TRBJ1-5; maybe TRBD1 (5 bases). CDR1 and CDR2 from the germline V gene are SGHVS and FQNEAQ. This CDR3 is 15 amino acids long. Deletions cut 3 bases from V and 1 base from J, with 10 bases between.

The chain links TRBV6-1 to TRBJ2-2; D not certain. Per germline, CDR1 MNHNS and CDR2 SASEGT. The CDR3 is 14 residues long. V lost 4 bases, J lost 0 bases, and 6 bases lay in between. CDR3 sequence reads: CASSVGANTGELFF. CDR3 DNA: TGTGCCAGCAGTGTGGGTGCGAACACCGGGGAGCTGTTTTTT.

The chain carries TRBV4-3 and TRBJ1-1; D is ambiguous. This CDR3 is built from 14 residues. Germline CDR1 and CDR2: LGHNA and YSLEER. The ends were cut back, 0 bases at V and 2 bases at J, with 7 bases in the middle. As DNA, the CDR3 is TGCGCCAGCAGCCAAGATCGGGTCAACACTGAAGCTTTCTTT. Protein: CASSQDRVNTEAFF.

The J gene is TRBJ1-1, the V gene TRBV6-5; no firm D call. Trimming took 2 bases from V and 5 from J, leaving 12 bases between them. CDR1 is MNHEY and CDR2 is SVGAGI in the germline V gene. The CDR3 contains 14 residues. The CDR3 sequence is CASSYLQAGTEAFF. CDR3 nucleotides: TGTGCCAGCAGTTACCTCCAGGCGGGGACTGAAGCTTTCTTT.